This T cell receptor beta chain comes out of a study of cytomegalovirus exposure and HLA in healthy donors. Study summary: For the roughly 370 genotyped donors, 75% to 90% fell within the Caucasian-associated ancestry cluster.

The primer mix had 60 Vbeta and 13 Jbeta primers. Method: immunoSEQ multiplex PCR; TCRdb's copy keeps in-frame clones and lacks some. This table has around 150,000 clones, around four fifths appearing once. Nominally healthy donors provided the samples, though records likely missed some immune exposures. This clone came up a few times. The ends were cut back, 3 bases at V and 4 bases at J, with 13 bases in the middle. The CDR3 is 15 amino acids. Germline CDR1 SGHTA, CDR2 FQGNSA. The specimen was PBMCs. The sequence came from a man aged 18-30 years in good health and CMV-seronegative. The chain has TRBV7-2 and TRBJ2-1; tentatively, D is TRBD2 (6 bases). The CDR3 sequence: CASSLIAEAYNEQFF. For the CDR3, the DNA is TGTGCCAGCAGCTTGATAGCGGAGGCTTACAATGAGCAGTTCTTC.